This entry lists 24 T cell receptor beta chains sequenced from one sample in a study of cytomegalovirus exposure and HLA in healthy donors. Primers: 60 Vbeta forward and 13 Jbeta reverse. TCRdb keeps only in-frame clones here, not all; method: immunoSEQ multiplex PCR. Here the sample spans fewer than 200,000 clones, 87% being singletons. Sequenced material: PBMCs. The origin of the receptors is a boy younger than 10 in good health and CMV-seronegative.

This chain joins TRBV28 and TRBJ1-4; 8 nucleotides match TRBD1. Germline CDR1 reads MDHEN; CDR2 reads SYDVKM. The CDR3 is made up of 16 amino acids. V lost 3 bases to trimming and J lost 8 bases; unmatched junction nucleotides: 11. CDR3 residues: CASSLWTGIIQEKLFF. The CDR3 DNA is TGTGCCAGCAGTTTGTGGACAGGGATTATTCAGGAAAAACTGTTTTTT.

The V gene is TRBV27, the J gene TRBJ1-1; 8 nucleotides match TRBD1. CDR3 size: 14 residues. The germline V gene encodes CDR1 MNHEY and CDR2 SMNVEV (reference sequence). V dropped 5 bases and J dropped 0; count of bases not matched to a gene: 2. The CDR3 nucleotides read TGTGCCAGCAGTGACAGGGGCATGAACACTGAAGCTTTCTTT. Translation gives CASSDRGMNTEAFF.

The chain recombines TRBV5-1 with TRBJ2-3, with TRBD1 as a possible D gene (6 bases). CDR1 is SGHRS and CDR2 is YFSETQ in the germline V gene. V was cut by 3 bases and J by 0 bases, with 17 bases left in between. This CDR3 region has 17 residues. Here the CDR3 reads CASSYLPGAPSTDTQYF. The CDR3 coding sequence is TGCGCCAGCAGCTACCTCCCAGGGGCGCCTAGCACAGATACGCAGTATTTT.

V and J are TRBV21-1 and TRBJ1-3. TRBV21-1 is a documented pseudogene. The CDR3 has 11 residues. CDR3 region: CASYGVSTIYF. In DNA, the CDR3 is TGTGCCAGCTACGGAGTAAGCACCATATATTTT.

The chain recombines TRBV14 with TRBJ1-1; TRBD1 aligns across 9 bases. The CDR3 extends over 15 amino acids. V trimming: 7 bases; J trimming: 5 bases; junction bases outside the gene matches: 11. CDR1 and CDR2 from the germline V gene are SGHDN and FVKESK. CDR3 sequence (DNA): TGTGCCAGCAACCATAGGGACAGGGAGTTTACTGAAGCTTTCTTT. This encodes CASNHRDREFTEAFF.

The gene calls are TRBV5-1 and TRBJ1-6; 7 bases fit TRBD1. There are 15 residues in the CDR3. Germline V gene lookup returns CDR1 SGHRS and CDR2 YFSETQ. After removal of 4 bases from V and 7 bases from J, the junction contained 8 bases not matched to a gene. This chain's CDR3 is CASSRGGQTNSPLHF. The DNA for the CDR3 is TGCGCCAGCAGCCGGGGGGGACAGACCAATTCACCCCTCCACTTT.

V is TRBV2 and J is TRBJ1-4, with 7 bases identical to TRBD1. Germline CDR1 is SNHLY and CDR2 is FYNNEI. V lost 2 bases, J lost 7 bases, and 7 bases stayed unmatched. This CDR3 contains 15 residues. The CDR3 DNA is TGTGCCAGCAGTGAAAACAGGGGCTTGGCTGAAAAACTGTTTTTT. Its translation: CASSENRGLAEKLFF.

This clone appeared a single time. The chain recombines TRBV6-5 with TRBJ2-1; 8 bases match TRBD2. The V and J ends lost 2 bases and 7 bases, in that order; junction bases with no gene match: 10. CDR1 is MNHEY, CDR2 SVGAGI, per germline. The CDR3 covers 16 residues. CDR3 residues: CASSYPPGGLGNEQFF. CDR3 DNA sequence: TGTGCCAGCAGTTACCCTCCGGGAGGGCTGGGGAATGAGCAGTTCTTC.

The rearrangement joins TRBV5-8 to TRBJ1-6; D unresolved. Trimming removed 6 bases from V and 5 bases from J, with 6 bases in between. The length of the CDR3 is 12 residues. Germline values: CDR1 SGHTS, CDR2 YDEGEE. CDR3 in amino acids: CASNNHNSPLHF. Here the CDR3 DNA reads TGTGCCAGCAATAATCATAATTCACCCCTCCACTTT.

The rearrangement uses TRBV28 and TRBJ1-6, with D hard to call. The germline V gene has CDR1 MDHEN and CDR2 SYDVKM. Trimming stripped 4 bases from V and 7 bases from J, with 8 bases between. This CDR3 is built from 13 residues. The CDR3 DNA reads TGTGCCAGCAGTTATCGGAGGAATTCACCCCTCCACTTT. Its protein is CASSYRRNSPLHF. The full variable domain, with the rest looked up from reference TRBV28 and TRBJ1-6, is DVKVTQSSRYLVKRTGEKVFLECVQDMDHENMFWYRQDPGLGLRLIYFSYDVKMKEKGDIPEGYSVSREKKERFSLILESASTNQTSMYLCASSYRRNSPLHFGNGTRLTVT.

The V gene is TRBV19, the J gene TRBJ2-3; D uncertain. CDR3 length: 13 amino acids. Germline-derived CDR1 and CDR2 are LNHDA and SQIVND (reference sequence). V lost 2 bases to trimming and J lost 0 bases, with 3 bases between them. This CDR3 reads CASSIQSTDTQYF. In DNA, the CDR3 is TGTGCCAGTAGTATACAAAGCACAGATACGCAGTATTTT.

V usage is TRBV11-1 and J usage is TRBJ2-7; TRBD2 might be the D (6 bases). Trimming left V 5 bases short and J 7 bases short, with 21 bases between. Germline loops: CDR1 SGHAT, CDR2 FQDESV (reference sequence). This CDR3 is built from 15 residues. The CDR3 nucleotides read TGTGCCAGCAGCCGGGGCCGGGACCTCGCGGGGGAGCAGTACTTC. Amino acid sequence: CASSRGRDLAGEQYF.

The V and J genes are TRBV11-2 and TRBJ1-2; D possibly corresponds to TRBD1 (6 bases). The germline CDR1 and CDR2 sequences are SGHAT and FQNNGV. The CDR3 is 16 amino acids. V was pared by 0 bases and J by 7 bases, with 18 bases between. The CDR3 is CASSLDVGRGGSGYTF. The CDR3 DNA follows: TGTGCCAGCAGCTTAGACGTCGGCAGGGGCGGTAGTGGCTACACCTTC.

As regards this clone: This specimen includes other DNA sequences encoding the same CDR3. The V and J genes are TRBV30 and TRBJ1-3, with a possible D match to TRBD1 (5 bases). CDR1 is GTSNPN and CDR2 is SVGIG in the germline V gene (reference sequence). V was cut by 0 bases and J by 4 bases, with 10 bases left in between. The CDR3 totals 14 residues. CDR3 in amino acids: CAWSVRGSGNTIYF. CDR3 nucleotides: TGTGCCTGGAGTGTGCGGGGGAGCGGAAACACCATATATTTT.

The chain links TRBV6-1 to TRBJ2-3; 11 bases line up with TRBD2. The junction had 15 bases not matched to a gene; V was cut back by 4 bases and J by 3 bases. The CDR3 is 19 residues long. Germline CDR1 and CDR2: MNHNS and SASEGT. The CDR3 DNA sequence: TGTGCCAGCAGTGTAAAAAGGGTAGCGGGAGGGATTGGGACAGATACGCAGTATTTT. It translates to CASSVKRVAGGIGTDTQYF.

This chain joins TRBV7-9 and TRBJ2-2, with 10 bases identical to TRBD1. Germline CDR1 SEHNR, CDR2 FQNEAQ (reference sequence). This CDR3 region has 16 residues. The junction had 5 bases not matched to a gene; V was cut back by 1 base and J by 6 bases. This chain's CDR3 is CASSLGDRGPAGELFF. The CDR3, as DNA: TGTGCCAGCAGCTTAGGGGACAGGGGCCCCGCCGGGGAGCTGTTTTTT. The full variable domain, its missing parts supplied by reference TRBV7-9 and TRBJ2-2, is DTGVSQNPRHKITKRGQNVTFRCDPISEHNRLYWYRQTLGQGPEFLTYFQNEAQLEKSRLLSDRFSAERPKGSFSTLEIQRTEQGDSAMYLCASSLGDRGPAGELFFGEGSRLTVL.

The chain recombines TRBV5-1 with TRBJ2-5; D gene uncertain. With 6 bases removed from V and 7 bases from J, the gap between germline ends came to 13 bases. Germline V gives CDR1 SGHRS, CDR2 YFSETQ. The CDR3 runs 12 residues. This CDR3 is CASNLGDGTQYF. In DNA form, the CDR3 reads TGCGCCAGCAATTTGGGCGATGGGACCCAGTACTTC. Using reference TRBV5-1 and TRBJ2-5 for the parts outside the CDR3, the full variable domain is KAGVTQTPRYLIKTRGQQVTLSCSPISGHRSVSWYQQTPGQGLQFLFEYFSETQRNKGNFPGRFSGRQFSNSRSEMNVSTLELGDSALYLCASNLGDGTQYFGPGTRLLVL.

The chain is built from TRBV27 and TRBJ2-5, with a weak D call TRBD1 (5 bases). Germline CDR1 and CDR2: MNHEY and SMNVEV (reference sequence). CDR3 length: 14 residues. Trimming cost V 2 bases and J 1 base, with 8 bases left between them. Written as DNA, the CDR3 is TGTGCCAGCAGTTTAGTGACAGCCCAAGAGACCCAGTACTTC. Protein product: CASSLVTAQETQYF.

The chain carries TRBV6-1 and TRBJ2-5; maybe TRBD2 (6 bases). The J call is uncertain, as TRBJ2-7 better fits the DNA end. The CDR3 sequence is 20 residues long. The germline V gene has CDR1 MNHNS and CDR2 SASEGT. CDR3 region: CASSEFTGGASSWSSYEQYF. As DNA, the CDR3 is TGTGCCAGCAGTGAATTCACCGGCGGGGCTAGCAGCTGGTCATCCTACGAGCAGTACTTC.

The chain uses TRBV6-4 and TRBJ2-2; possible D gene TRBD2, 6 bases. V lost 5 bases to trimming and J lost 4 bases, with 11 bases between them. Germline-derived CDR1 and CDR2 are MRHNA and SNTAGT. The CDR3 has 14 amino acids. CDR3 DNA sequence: TGTGCCAGCAGTACTACTAGCTTCACCGGGGAGCTGTTTTTT. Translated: CASSTTSFTGELFF.

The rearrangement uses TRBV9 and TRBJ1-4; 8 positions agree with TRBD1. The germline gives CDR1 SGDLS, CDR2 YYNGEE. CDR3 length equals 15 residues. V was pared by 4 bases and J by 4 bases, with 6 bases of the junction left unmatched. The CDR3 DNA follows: TGTGCCAGCAGCCCGACAGGGGACAATAATGAAAAACTGTTTTTT. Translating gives CASSPTGDNNEKLFF.

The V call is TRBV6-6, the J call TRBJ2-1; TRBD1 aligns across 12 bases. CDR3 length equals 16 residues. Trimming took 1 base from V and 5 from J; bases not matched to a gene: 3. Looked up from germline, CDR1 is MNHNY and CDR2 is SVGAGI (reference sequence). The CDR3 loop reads CASSYWGQGADNEQFF. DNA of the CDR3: TGTGCCAGCAGTTACTGGGGACAGGGGGCTGACAATGAGCAGTTCTTC.

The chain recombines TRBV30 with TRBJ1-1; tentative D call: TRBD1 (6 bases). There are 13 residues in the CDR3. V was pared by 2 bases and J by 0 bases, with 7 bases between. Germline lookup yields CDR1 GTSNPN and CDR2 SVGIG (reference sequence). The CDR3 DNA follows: TGTGCCTGGAGTCGGACAGTGAACACTGAAGCTTTCTTT. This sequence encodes CAWSRTVNTEAFF.

The CDR3 DNA reads as TGTGCCAGCAGTTCCGTCGCGGGAGTGTCCTACGAGCAGTACTTC. This encodes CASSSVAGVSYEQYF. This sequence joins TRBV6-5 and TRBJ2-7, with 7 bases fitting TRBD2. V was clipped by 4 bases and J by 1 base; unmatched bases: 7. The CDR3 is 15 amino acids. The germline gives CDR1 MNHEY, CDR2 SVGAGI.